This passage covers 6 T cell receptor beta chains from one sample sequenced in a study of blood T cell repertoires in COVID-19 (dated by TCRdb to 2018 to 2021). Library preparation employed the immunoSEQ multiplex PCR assay. As stored in TCRdb, this immuneACCESS dataset retains in-frame rearrangements with V and J assigned. A fraction of the clones does not appear; measured against another copy, unresolved V genes explain less than half of the discrepancy, and the remainder lacks a known reason. The sample yields approximately 240,000 clones; 83% were counted once. The ten largest clones represent over 4.5% of the sample. Sequencing was carried out using peripheral blood. These receptor sequences come from a human donor in a cohort sampled during active COVID-19.

Worth noting for this clone: At one boundary the junction diverges from the germline segment, which might be a read error. The chain uses TRBV11-2 and TRBJ2-1, with TRBD2 as a possible D gene (6 bases). Germline loops: CDR1 SGHAT, CDR2 FQNNGV. There are 19 residues in the CDR3. CDR3 amino acids: CASRLEWYGGGSSYNEQFF. The CDR3 DNA follows: TGTGCCAGCAGGTTAGAGTGGTATGGGGGAGGAAGCTCCTACAATGAGCAGTTCTTC.

The CDR3 sequence: CASSSGGQAKYEQYF. The CDR3 DNA reads as TGTGCCAGCAGCTCCGGGGGACAGGCGAAATACGAGCAGTACTTC. The genes are TRBV6-5 and TRBJ2-7; 8 positions agree with TRBD1. V lost 6 bases, J lost 4 bases, and 11 bases stayed unmatched. CDR1 is MNHEY and CDR2 is SVGAGI in the germline V gene. This CDR3 has 15 residues.

CDR3 region: CASWATGELFF. CDR3 nucleotides: TGTGCCAGTTGGGCCACCGGGGAGCTGTTTTTT. The chain uses TRBV2 and TRBJ2-2; unclear D gene. V gave up 9 bases and J gave up 4 bases, with 6 bases separating them. The V gene's germline CDR1 is SNHLY and CDR2 FYNNEI. The CDR3 has 11 amino acids.

The V and J genes are TRBV4-1 and TRBJ2-3; no firm D call. Trimming took off 3 bases at V and 0 bases at J, with 19 bases between the two ends. CDR1 MGHRA and CDR2 YSYEKL come from the germline V gene. The CDR3 is made up of 18 amino acids. CDR3 in amino acids: CASSQERLRIASTDTQYF. The DNA for the CDR3 is TGCGCCAGCAGCCAGGAGCGACTTAGAATCGCTAGCACAGATACGCAGTATTTT.

The rearrangement uses TRBV19 and TRBJ1-2; 8 bases match TRBD1. In germline, CDR1 is LNHDA, CDR2 SQIVND (reference sequence). V lost 5 bases and J lost 4; bases outside the gene matches: 9. The CDR3 length is 15 residues. This CDR3 is CASSARQGPAYGYTF. The CDR3 DNA is TGTGCCAGTAGTGCCCGACAGGGGCCCGCCTATGGCTACACCTTC.

This chain links TRBV12-5 with TRBJ2-3; TRBD1 aligns across 8 bases. With 5 bases clipped from V and 4 bases from J, the junction kept 2 bases outside the gene matches. Germline lookup yields CDR1 LGHNT and CDR2 FRNRAP. This CDR3 is 13 amino acids long. CDR3 coding DNA: TGTGCTAGTGGTCTGGACAGGGCAGATACGCAGTATTTT. It encodes CASGLDRADTQYF. Based on the CDR3 plus reference TRBV12-5 and TRBJ2-3, the full variable domain is DARVTQTPRHKVTEMGQEVTMRCQPILGHNTVFWYRQTMMQGLELLAYFRNRAPLDDSGMPKDRFSAEMPDATLATLKIQPSEPRDSAVYFCASGLDRADTQYFGPGTRLTVL.